This T cell receptor (beta chain) was recorded in a study of T cell responses to AZD1222 COVID-19 vaccine. Whole-study context: Second-dose recipients at about 4 or about 12 weeks were treated as one pooled group. Notes on the study in general: A mostly white British donor set with more females was recruited, and clonal diversity was possibly underestimated. Following two doses of AZD1222, Spike-specific TCR breadth and depth rose.

The CDR3 length is 15 residues. V dropped 0 bases and J dropped 2 bases, with 9 bases sitting between them. Germline V gene lookup returns CDR1 SGDLS and CDR2 YYNGEE. Method: immunoSEQ multiplex PCR; TCRdb's copy keeps in-frame clones and lacks some. The table shows 100,000 to 120,000 clones, with roughly four fifths occurring only once. In the case of this clone: Its antigen is still unknown.

This TCR came from an adult in good health. The specimen was peripheral blood, collected on day 0 of AZD1222 vaccination. The chain combines TRBV9 with TRBJ1-3; the D gene is possibly TRBD1 (5 bases). The CDR3 nucleotides are TGTGCCAGCAGCGTAGGGGGCGTAACTGGAAACACCATATATTTT. It translates to CASSVGGVTGNTIYF.